This T cell receptor beta chain was recorded in a study of OX40 agonist ivuxolimab in advanced cancers. Study conclusions and caveats: The CD4+ and CD8+ T cells in the blood had expanded clonally by week 6 at 0.1 to 3.0 mg/kg.

Data came from immunoSEQ multiplex PCR; TCRdb stores just in-frame clones and leaves some out. This table has approximately 77,000 clones, around 85% appearing once. V shed 0 bases and J shed 3 bases, with 6 bases lying between them. Germline V gene lookup returns CDR1 SGHTA and CDR2 FQGNSA. The CDR3 totals 14 residues. Of note for this clone: Its specificity is unknown.

Sequenced material: CD4+ or CD8+ T cells sorted from blood, taken in a trial of the OX40 agonist ivuxolimab. The clonotype comes from an adult with an advanced solid tumor such as melanoma, head and neck, liver or kidney cancer. This rearrangement joins TRBV7-2 to TRBJ1-5, with D unresolved. In DNA, the CDR3 is TGTGCCAGCAGCTTAGCGGGGAACAATCAGCCCCAGCATTTT. Its translation: CASSLAGNNQPQHF.